This TCR beta chain was identified in a study of shared clonotypes between healthy human individuals. The study, taken as a whole, reports: Clonotype sharing among donors, it was expected, would be affected by sequencing depth.

In the naive CD8 group, cells lacked CD45RO and were positively selected for CCR7, so terminally differentiated effector memory CD45RA+ cells were left out. Donors were healthy HIV-negative adults without recently reported acute infections or vaccinations. Nashville, Tennessee was home to all donors, each a Caucasian adult. This was a deep-level run. The data were produced by immunoSEQ multiplex PCR, yet TCRdb's version contains in-frame clones alone and is incomplete. The sample holds some 2 million clones, about 95% seen once. Notes on this clone: As yet, its antigen is unknown. This specimen includes other DNA sequences encoding the same CDR3.

The V gene lost 0 bases and the J gene lost 0 bases, with 9 bases spanning the gap. Germline values: CDR1 ENHRY, CDR2 SYGVKD. The CDR3 extends over 15 amino acids. Material: naive CD8+ T cells sorted from blood. The gene calls are TRBV10-3 and TRBJ2-7, with TRBD2 as a possible D gene (6 bases). This clonotype originated in a man between 18 and 35 years old in good health. CDR3 loop: CAISESSGSSYEQYF. The CDR3 region has the DNA TGTGCCATCAGTGAGTCTAGCGGCAGCTCCTACGAGCAGTACTTC.